This TCR beta chain was identified in a study of blood T cell repertoires in COVID-19. Using immunoSEQ multiplex PCR, the repertoire was profiled, and TCRdb retains in-frame clones only, with some absent. This table has over 400,000 clones, 86% appearing once. This TCR derives from a woman in her thirties with active or convalescent COVID-19. The sequenced sample was peripheral blood.

The CDR3 region has the DNA TGTGCCAGCAGCCGGGGAATTGGCTACGAGCAGTACTTC. It translates to CASSRGIGYEQYF. The chain combines TRBV7-7 with TRBJ2-7; D is possibly TRBD2 (5 bases). Germline CDR1 reads SSHAT; CDR2 reads FNYEAQ (reference sequence). Trimming cost V 5 bases and J 3 bases, with 11 bases left between them. There are 13 residues in the CDR3. Filled out from reference TRBV7-7 and TRBJ2-7, the complete variable domain reads GAGVSQSPRYKVTKRGQDVTLRCDPISSHATLYWYQQALGQGPEFLTYFNYEAQPDKSGLPSDRFSAERPEGSISTLTIQRTEQRDSAMYRCASSRGIGYEQYFGPGTRLTVT.